This T cell receptor (beta chain) was captured in a study of shared clonotypes between healthy human individuals. Broader study findings: Clonotype sharing among donors was thought likely to change with sequencing depth.

Genomic DNA of every subset was divided equally among multiple immunoSEQ plates. In the original analysis: ImmunoSEQ gave junction-only sequences without quality scores, so filtering differed. Some clones are missing from TCRdb's copy, which holds only in-frame ones; the method was immunoSEQ multiplex PCR. Clone size and V and J calls were adopted from that table, with D and trimming inferred from the DNA. The sample has some 510,000 clones; less than 85% are singletons. Only Caucasian adults living in Nashville, Tennessee made up the donor group. This CDR3 contains 14 residues. Germline V CDR1 and CDR2: SGDLS, YYNGEE. V shed 4 bases and J 4 bases; nucleotides not matched to a gene: 4. Turning to this clone: Its matching antigen is unknown.

The sample comprised PBMCs. The rearrangement links TRBV9 to TRBJ2-2; 7 bases map to TRBD2. The receptor was isolated from a woman aged 40 to 50 in good health. Some clones in this sample may be carry-over from other donors' samples. For the CDR3, the DNA is TGTGCCAGCAGCATGGGACTATCCACCGGGGAGCTGTTTTTT. Protein: CASSMGLSTGELFF.